One sample yielded the 3 T cell receptor beta chains listed below, sequenced in a study of blood T cell repertoires in COVID-19. The method was immunoSEQ multiplex PCR; TCRdb's version includes in-frame clones alone and lacks a portion of them. The profile covers around 81,000 clones, with around four fifths appearing a single time and 3.4% taken by the ten largest. The sequencing sample was made of peripheral blood. The source of these receptors is a man aged 45 to 65 with acute or convalescent COVID-19.

The chain's CDR3 is CASSSSGRSYNEQFF. For the CDR3, the DNA is TGCGCCAGCAGCTCCAGCGGGAGGTCCTACAATGAGCAGTTCTTC. This chain joins TRBV5-1 and TRBJ2-1; 9 bases are shared with TRBD2. Germline CDR1 is SGHRS and CDR2 is YFSETQ. The CDR3 sequence is 15 residues long. Unmatched junction bases numbered 2, after V lost 3 bases and J lost 1 base.

The chain links TRBV20-1 to TRBJ1-6; D is unresolved. This CDR3 has 13 residues. Trimming shortened V by 3 bases and J by 8 bases, and 11 bases separated the two germline ends. The germline V gene encodes CDR1 DFQATT and CDR2 SNEGSKA (reference sequence). DNA of the CDR3: TGCAGTGCTAGTCCATTGAGTGATTCACCCCTCCACTTT. Translating gives CSASPLSDSPLHF.

The chain employs TRBV28 and TRBJ1-4, with 8 bases that match TRBD1. Per germline, CDR1 MDHEN and CDR2 SYDVKM. V lost 7 bases and J lost 7; bases outside the gene matches: 8. This CDR3 comprises 14 residues. The CDR3 here is CASTAPGGFEKLFF. CDR3 DNA sequence: TGTGCCAGCACTGCCCCAGGGGGCTTTGAAAAACTGTTTTTT. The full variable domain, completed using reference TRBV28 and TRBJ1-4, is DVKVTQSSRYLVKRTGEKVFLECVQDMDHENMFWYRQDPGLGLRLIYFSYDVKMKEKGDIPEGYSVSREKKERFSLILESASTNQTSMYLCASTAPGGFEKLFFGSGTQLSVL.